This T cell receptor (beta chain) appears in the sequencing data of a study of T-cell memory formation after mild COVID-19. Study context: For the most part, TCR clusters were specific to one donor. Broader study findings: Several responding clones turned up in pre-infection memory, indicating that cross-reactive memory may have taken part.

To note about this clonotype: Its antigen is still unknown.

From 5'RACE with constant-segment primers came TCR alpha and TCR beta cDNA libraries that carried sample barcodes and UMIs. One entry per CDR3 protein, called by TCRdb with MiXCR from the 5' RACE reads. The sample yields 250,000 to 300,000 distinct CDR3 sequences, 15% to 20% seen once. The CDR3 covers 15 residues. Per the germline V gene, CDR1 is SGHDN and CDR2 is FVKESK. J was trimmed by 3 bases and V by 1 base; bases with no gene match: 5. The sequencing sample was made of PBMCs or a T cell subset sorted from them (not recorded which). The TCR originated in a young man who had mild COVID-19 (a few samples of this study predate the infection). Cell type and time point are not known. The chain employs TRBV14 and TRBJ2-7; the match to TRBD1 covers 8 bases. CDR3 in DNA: TGTGCCAGCAGCCAAGGGACAGGGAGAGGCTACGAGCAGTACGTC. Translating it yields CASSQGTGRGYEQYV.